This T cell receptor beta chain emerged from a study of tumor-infiltrating lymphocytes in primary liver carcinoma. Looking at the study overall: Resecting the tumor surgically was how the patients' primary liver carcinoma was treated. Patients were both men and women, whose ages ran from 30 to 69 years.

As regards this clonotype: Its antigen is unidentified.

Unsorted whole blood served as the source of blood RNA, and germline DNA was extracted as well. The researchers produced TCR beta cDNA from approximately 0.45 ug total RNA with a constant-region primer. TCR beta libraries came from three nested multiplex PCR rounds using slightly modified ARM-PCR. TRBV1-TRBV30 forward and Cbeta reverse primers drove the first two roughly 10-cycle rounds. One entry per CDR3 protein results from TCRdb running MiXCR on the multiplex PCR reads. This repertoire shows about 320,000 distinct CDR3 sequences, over 55% found once; its top ten account for around 9.5%. Study results and limitations: Overlap between tumor regions exceeded overlap of tumor with adjacent tissue or blood.

The V gene's germline CDR1 is LGHNA and CDR2 YNFKEQ. CDR3 length equals 15 residues. V was clipped by 7 bases and J by 0 bases, with 15 bases between them. Sequencing used peripheral blood. The receptor was derived from a man between 40 and 49 years old with primary liver carcinoma and hepatitis B virus infection. This chain uses TRBV4-2 with TRBJ1-2; a possible D gene is TRBD1 (5 bases). The DNA of the CDR3 is TGTGCCAGCAACCAGGGAACGGTCACTAACTATGGCTACACCTTC. This codes for CASNQGTVTNYGYTF.